This T cell receptor beta chain comes out of a study of T cells in Graves' hyperthyroidism and ophthalmopathy. Study-wide findings and caveats: From stable hyperthyroidism, ophthalmopathy was separated by a 13 V-J model.

Trimming cost V 5 bases and J 6 bases, with 20 bases left between them. Per the germline V gene, CDR1 is SGHTA and CDR2 is FQGNSA. The CDR3 runs to 16 residues. This clonotype came up a few times. Its specificity is not known. Amplified regions were TCR beta CDR3 sequences from RNA transcripts. HTBI primers drove first-round RT-PCR of the TCR CDR3. TCRdb redid the calling of the multiplex PCR reads with MiXCR, one entry per CDR3 protein. The repertoire holds roughly 740,000 distinct CDR3 sequences, with approximately 16% as singletons. Patients were excluded for uncontrolled infection, other autoimmune disease, pregnancy or lactation. PBMCs were derived from around 10 ml fresh peripheral blood.

This rearrangement joins TRBV7-2 to TRBJ2-1; D is perhaps TRBD1 (5 bases). The receptor was isolated from a man aged 18-30 years with Graves' hyperthyroidism. Sequences were obtained from blood. CDR3 region: CASSRVWSQGPNEQFF. The CDR3 DNA follows: TGTGCCAGCAGCCGGGTATGGTCCCAGGGTCCCAATGAGCAGTTCTTC. Using reference TRBV7-2 and TRBJ2-1 for the parts outside the CDR3, the full variable domain is GAGVSQSPSNKVTEKGKDVELRCDPISGHTALYWYRQSLGQGLEFLIYFQGNSAPDKSGLPSDRFSAERTGGSVSTLTIQRTQQEDSAVYLCASSRVWSQGPNEQFFGPGTRLTVL.